Below are 7 T cell receptor beta chains sequenced from a single sample in a study of hypomethylating agent response in myelodysplastic syndrome. TCRdb's copy holds only in-frame clones and misses some; the assay was immunoSEQ multiplex PCR. The data contain several thousand clones, around 80% of them seen just once; the ten biggest clones take up roughly 17%. The sample was bone marrow, taken before or after starting hypomethylating agent treatment for myelodysplastic syndrome (not recorded which). Receptors were obtained from a human donor with myelodysplastic syndrome.

This chain uses TRBV13 with TRBJ2-1; D is possibly TRBD2 (7 bases). CDR3 length equals 17 residues. V shed 4 bases and J shed 0 bases, with 16 bases lying between them. CDR1 is PRHDT, CDR2 FYEKMQ, per germline (reference sequence). The CDR3 DNA reads TGTGCCAGCAGCTCCACGCACAGGGAGGGCTCCTACAATGAGCAGTTCTTC. Its translation: CASSSTHREGSYNEQFF. Based on the CDR3 plus reference TRBV13 and TRBJ2-1, the full variable domain is AAGVIQSPRHLIKEKRETATLKCYPIPRHDTVYWYQQGPGQDPQFLISFYEKMQSDKGSIPDRFSAQQFSDYHSELNMSSLELGDSALYFCASSSTHREGSYNEQFFGPGTRLTVL.

This clone was counted a single time. V usage is TRBV11-3 and J usage is TRBJ2-5; TRBD2 matches 11 bases. V shed 1 base and J 6 bases; nucleotides not matched to a gene: 4. This CDR3 region has 15 residues. From germline, CDR1 is SGHNT and CDR2 YENEEA. This CDR3 is CASSLASGGPKTQYF. The CDR3 DNA sequence: TGTGCCAGCAGCTTAGCTAGCGGGGGGCCTAAGACCCAGTACTTC.

In this sample, this clone is large. V and J are TRBV11-2 and TRBJ2-7; weak D call: TRBD1 (6 bases). The CDR3 extends over 15 amino acids. The germline V gene has CDR1 SGHAT and CDR2 FQNNGV. The V gene lost 1 base and the J gene lost 3 bases, with 13 bases spanning the gap. CDR3 residues: CASSLAPGQIYEQYF. The CDR3 DNA reads TGTGCCAGCAGCTTAGCACCTGGACAGATCTACGAGCAGTACTTC.

This clone appeared once. This chain connects TRBV18 to TRBJ2-3, with a tentative D call TRBD2 (5 bases). The CDR3 sequence is 14 residues long. Trimming removed 4 bases at V and 1 base at J, with 9 bases between. Germline CDR1 is KGHSH and CDR2 is LQKENI. In DNA form, the CDR3 reads TGTGCCAGCTCACTCACCGGGGGCACAGATACGCAGTATTTT. Amino acids: CASSLTGGTDTQYF.

The V and J genes are TRBV4-2 and TRBJ2-3; the D is unclear. CDR1 is LGHNA, CDR2 YNFKEQ, per germline. Trimming stripped 0 bases from V and 1 base from J, with 8 bases between. The CDR3 has 15 amino acids. The CDR3 loop is CASSQDGPGTDTQYF. CDR3 sequence (DNA): TGTGCCAGCAGCCAAGACGGTCCTGGCACAGATACGCAGTATTTT.

This chain connects TRBV12-5 to TRBJ2-2, with 7 bases aligning to TRBD1. CDR1 LGHNT and CDR2 FRNRAP come from the germline V gene. The CDR3 sequence is 16 residues long. V lost 5 bases and J lost 0; bases outside the gene matches: 6. In DNA, the CDR3 is TGTGCTAGTGGTCTACTCCAGGGGGCGAACACCGGGGAGCTGTTTTTT. Its translation is CASGLLQGANTGELFF.

The V gene is TRBV11-2, the J gene TRBJ2-5, with D maybe TRBD2 (8 bases). Gene TRBJ2-7 matches the end of the DNA better, so the J call may be wrong. Germline loops: CDR1 SGHAT, CDR2 FQNNGV. This CDR3 contains 16 residues. The CDR3 sequence is CASSSASGGGGYEQYF. For the CDR3, the DNA is TGTGCCAGCAGCTCAGCGTCGGGAGGGGGCGGCTACGAGCAGTACTTC.